The next 20 T cell receptor beta chains were all read from a single sample in a study of radiotherapy plus CTLA-4 blockade in lung cancer. Profiling relied on immunoSEQ multiplex PCR, and the TCRdb table lists in-frame clones only, not all of them. The table records some 46,000 clones, about 81% of them present only once. The starting material was peripheral blood, obtained from a patient treated with radiotherapy plus ipilimumab. The origin of the receptors is a human donor with non-small cell lung cancer who had stable disease on radiotherapy plus ipilimumab.

The chain links TRBV9 to TRBJ2-6, with a weak D call TRBD1 (5 bases). The V and J ends lost 0 bases and 5 bases respectively, with 15 bases between them. This CDR3 contains 17 residues. Per the germline V gene, CDR1 is SGDLS and CDR2 is YYNGEE. CDR3 loop: CASSVDGGAGWANVLTF. The CDR3 DNA reads TGTGCCAGCAGCGTAGACGGTGGGGCAGGGTGGGCCAACGTCCTGACTTTC.

The chain employs TRBV18 and TRBJ2-1, with 7 bases fitting TRBD2. The CDR3 is 15 amino acids. J lost 4 bases, V lost 3 bases, and 6 bases had no gene match. The germline V gene has CDR1 KGHSH and CDR2 LQKENI. CDR3 nucleotide sequence: TGTGCCAGCTCACCCCCCGCTAGCGGTTACAATGAGCAGTTCTTC. Amino acid sequence: CASSPPASGYNEQFF.

The J gene is TRBJ2-1, the V gene TRBV18; no firm D call. Looked up from germline, CDR1 is KGHSH and CDR2 is LQKENI. The CDR3 length is 16 residues. V lost 3 bases and J lost 7, with 19 bases in between. The CDR3 nucleotides read TGTGCCAGCTCACCCCCGGTTCGCGCCCAGGTGAATGAGCAGTTCTTC. Protein: CASSPPVRAQVNEQFF.

The CDR3 loop is CASSYSRQGGGYTF. The CDR3 DNA sequence: TGTGCCAGCAGTTACTCGAGGCAGGGCGGTGGCTACACCTTC. The V call is TRBV6-5, the J call TRBJ1-2; a weak D match, TRBD1 (5 bases). In germline, CDR1 is MNHEY, CDR2 SVGAGI. V lost 0 bases and J 7 bases, leaving 12 bases between the germline ends. The CDR3 contains 14 residues.

The rearrangement uses TRBV11-2 and TRBJ2-2, with TRBD2 as a possible D gene (6 bases). Germline V CDR1 and CDR2: SGHAT, FQNNGV. V lost 6 bases and J 4 bases, leaving 12 bases between the germline ends. The CDR3 has 14 amino acids. CDR3 protein: CASRVLARTGELFF. The CDR3 DNA reads as TGTGCCAGCAGGGTACTAGCCCGCACCGGGGAGCTGTTTTTT.

This clone was observed a handful of times. This chain links TRBV9 with TRBJ2-5, with TRBD2 matching over 8 bases. Trimming at V came to 4 bases and at J to 2 bases, leaving 7 bases not matched to a gene. CDR3 length: 15 residues. CDR1 SGDLS and CDR2 YYNGEE come from the germline V gene. The CDR3 DNA reads as TGTGCCAGCAGCTACCGGACTAGCTGGCAAGAGACCCAGTACTTC. Translation gives CASSYRTSWQETQYF.

The V and J genes are TRBV19 and TRBJ2-7, with 7 nucleotides matching TRBD2. The germline CDR1 and CDR2 sequences are LNHDA and SQIVND (reference sequence). The V and J ends lost 3 bases and 1 base, in that order; junction bases with no gene match: 6. The CDR3 runs 15 residues. This CDR3 reads CASSIFLAASYEQYF. DNA for the CDR3: TGTGCCAGTAGTATCTTCCTAGCGGCGTCCTACGAGCAGTACTTC.

Only a few counts were recorded for this clone. V is TRBV23-1 and J is TRBJ2-7; 8 positions agree with TRBD1. TRBV23-1 is given ORF status, its function remaining uncertain. With 0 bases clipped from V and 5 bases from J, the junction kept 9 bases outside the gene matches. CDR3 length equals 16 residues. The CDR3 region has the DNA TGCGCCAGCAGTCAATCGTCAGGGGGCATCCCCCACGAGCAGTACTTC. It codes for CASSQSSGGIPHEQYF.

This clone was observed a few times. The V call is TRBV19, the J call TRBJ2-1; 9 bases are a match to TRBD2. CDR1 and CDR2 (germline): LNHDA, SQIVND (reference sequence). The CDR3 length is 14 residues. Trimming took 3 bases from V and 8 from J; bases not matched to a gene: 5. CDR3: CASSISSGMYEQFF. CDR3 DNA: TGTGCCAGTAGTATCTCTAGCGGGATGTATGAGCAGTTCTTC.

The gene calls are TRBV5-1 and TRBJ1-1; perhaps TRBD1 as D (6 bases). This CDR3 spans 16 amino acids. Germline V gene sequence: CDR1 SGHRS, CDR2 YFSETQ. V was trimmed by 3 bases and J by 2 bases, leaving 17 bases between them. In DNA, the CDR3 is TGCGCCAGCAGCTCCAATGACTACAGGGTCAACACTGAAGCTTTCTTT. It specifies CASSSNDYRVNTEAFF.

The chain uses TRBV28 and TRBJ1-5; 10 bases match TRBD1. Germline values: CDR1 MDHEN, CDR2 SYDVKM. CDR3 size: 15 residues. Trimming took 8 bases from V and 3 from J; bases not matched to a gene: 7. CDR3 coding DNA: TGTGCCAGCCTACCGGGACAGGGGAACAATCAGCCCCAGCATTTT. This encodes CASLPGQGNNQPQHF.

This chain links TRBV9 with TRBJ2-5; no firm D call. This CDR3 spans 14 amino acids. Germline V gene lookup returns CDR1 SGDLS and CDR2 YYNGEE. Trimming took 0 bases from V and 1 from J, leaving 7 bases between them. For the CDR3, the DNA is TGTGCCAGCAGCGTAGCTTCCTCCCAAGAGACCCAGTACTTC. It is translated as CASSVASSQETQYF. Full variable domain (rest looked up from reference TRBV9 and TRBJ2-5): DSGVTQTPKHLITATGQRVTLRCSPRSGDLSVYWYQQSLDQGLQFLIQYYNGEERAKGNILERFSAQQFPDLHSELNLSSLELGDSALYFCASSVASSQETQYFGPGTRLLVL.

The V and J genes are TRBV7-3 and TRBJ2-3, with D hard to call. The V end lost 1 base, the J end lost 5 bases, and 7 bases lay between the germline ends. This CDR3 comprises 13 residues. Germline V gene sequence: CDR1 SGHTA, CDR2 FQGTGA. The CDR3 DNA sequence: TGTGCCAGCAGCTTAAATCTAGGAGATACGCAGTATTTT. Its translation is CASSLNLGDTQYF.

The V call is TRBV18, the J call TRBJ2-2; maybe TRBD1 (7 bases). The germline gives CDR1 KGHSH, CDR2 LQKENI. Trimming pared 7 bases from V and 0 bases from J, leaving 21 bases between. The CDR3 has 18 amino acids. Here the CDR3 reads CASLKGASARPNTGELFF. In DNA, the CDR3 is TGTGCCAGCTTAAAGGGGGCTAGCGCGCGCCCGAACACCGGGGAGCTGTTTTTT. The full variable domain, its missing parts supplied by reference TRBV18 and TRBJ2-2, is NAGVMQNPRHLVRRRGQEARLRCSPMKGHSHVYWYRQLPEEGLKFMVYLQKENIIDESGMPKERFSAEFPKEGPSILRIQQVVRGDSAAYFCASLKGASARPNTGELFFGEGSRLTVL.

V usage is TRBV6-4 and J usage is TRBJ2-3; D ambiguous. V was pared by 4 bases and J by 0 bases, with 5 bases between. The CDR3 is made up of 13 amino acids. Germline loops: CDR1 MRHNA, CDR2 SNTAGT. CDR3 region: CASSARSTDTQYF. CDR3 nucleotides: TGTGCCAGCAGTGCGAGGAGCACAGATACGCAGTATTTT.

J is TRBJ1-2 and V is TRBV7-8; D might be TRBD1 (6 bases). V was pared by 2 bases and J by 8 bases, with 12 bases between. From germline, CDR1 is SGHVS and CDR2 FQNEAQ. This CDR3 is built from 13 residues. The CDR3 protein is CASSLNSGEGYTF. The CDR3 bases are TGTGCCAGCAGCTTAAATTCAGGGGAGGGCTACACCTTC. The whole variable domain, remainder taken from reference TRBV7-8 and TRBJ1-2, is GAGVSQSPRYKVAKRGQDVALRCDPISGHVSLFWYQQALGQGPEFLTYFQNEAQLDKSGLPSDRFFAERPEGSVSTLKIQRTQQEDSAVYLCASSLNSGEGYTFGSGTRLTVV.

This sequence joins TRBV27 and TRBJ2-5; D possibly corresponds to TRBD2 (6 bases). Germline V gene data show CDR1 as MNHEY and CDR2 as SMNVEV (reference sequence). The CDR3 is made up of 14 amino acids. Trimming left V 7 bases short and J 5 bases short, with 17 bases between. The CDR3 DNA reads TGTGCCAGCAAGGATAGCGGAGGCGGGGAGACCCAGTACTTC. Encoded protein: CASKDSGGGETQYF.

V is TRBV10-3 and J is TRBJ2-7; 11 bases are a match to TRBD1. Trimming took 6 bases from V and 4 from J; bases not matched to a gene: 17. The CDR3 length is 18 residues. Germline V gene lookup returns CDR1 ENHRY and CDR2 SYGVKD. The CDR3, as DNA: TGTGCCATCAGCCGCCTGGATCCCGGGACAGGGGGGAAATACGAGCAGTACTTC. This gives the protein CAISRLDPGTGGKYEQYF.

This clone has just a few counts. The chain is built from TRBV30 and TRBJ1-2; TRBD1 matches 7 bases. This CDR3 spans 13 amino acids. Germline assignment: CDR1 GTSNPN and CDR2 SVGIG (reference sequence). Germline trimming cut 3 bases from V and 3 bases from J; bases unmatched to any gene: 4. CDR3 protein: CAWRSGGDYGYTF. CDR3 bases: TGTGCCTGGAGATCAGGGGGTGACTATGGCTACACCTTC. Full variable domain (outside the CDR3, taken from reference TRBV30 and TRBJ1-2): SQTIHQWPATLVQPVGSPLSLECTVEGTSNPNLYWYRQAAGRGLQLLFYSVGIGQISSEVPQNLSASRPQDRQFILSSKKLLLSDSGFYLCAWRSGGDYGYTFGSGTRLTVV.

J is TRBJ2-3 and V is TRBV4-3, with 12 bases matching TRBD2. V lost 0 bases and J lost 3; bases outside the gene matches: 10. The CDR3 sequence is 19 residues long. The germline V gene encodes CDR1 LGHNA and CDR2 YSLEER. DNA for the CDR3: TGCGCCAGCAGCCAAGAACCCCCGCATACTAGCGGGAGGACAGATACGCAGTATTTT. Protein sequence: CASSQEPPHTSGRTDTQYF.